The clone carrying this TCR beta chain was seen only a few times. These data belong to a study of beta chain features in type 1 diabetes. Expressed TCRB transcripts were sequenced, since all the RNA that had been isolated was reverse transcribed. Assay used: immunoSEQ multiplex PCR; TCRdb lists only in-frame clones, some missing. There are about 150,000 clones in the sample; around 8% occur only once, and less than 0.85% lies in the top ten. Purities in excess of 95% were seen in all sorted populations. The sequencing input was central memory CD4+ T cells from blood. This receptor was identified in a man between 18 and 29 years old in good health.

The CDR3 sequence is CASSSYRGALLGEQYF. The DNA for the CDR3 is TGTGCCAGCAGTTCCTACAGGGGTGCCCTGCTGGGTGAGCAGTACTTC. The chain joins TRBV27 to TRBJ2-7, with 7 bases fitting TRBD1. The CDR3 consists of 16 residues. CDR1 is MNHEY and CDR2 is SMNVEV in the germline V gene (reference sequence). V trimming: 4 bases; J trimming: 7 bases; junction bases outside the gene matches: 16.